These T cell receptor beta chains were read from a single sample in a study of blood T cell repertoires in COVID-19. Profiling relied on immunoSEQ multiplex PCR, and the TCRdb table lists in-frame clones only, not all of them. The sample lists about 190,000 clones, roughly 86% occurring once. Sequencing was carried out using peripheral blood. The receptors derive from a woman in her 70s with active or convalescent COVID-19. Both conserved end residues are part of each CDR3. D genes are given only for firm matches. Clone size is not always given. Where it is, it says once, few, many or a class for expanded clones.

D gene: .; J gene: TRBJ2-1; V gene: TRBV5-3; clone size: .; CDR3 length: 13; CDR3 protein: CARSDHSYNEQFF; CDR3 DNA: TGTGCCAGAAGCGACCACAGCTACAATGAGCAGTTCTTC
D gene: .; J gene: TRBJ2-1; V gene: TRBV25-1; clone size: .; CDR3 length: 16; CDR3 protein: CASSEWIRGASNEQFF; CDR3 DNA: TGTGCCAGCAGTGAATGGATTCGGGGGGCTTCGAATGAGCAGTTCTTC
D gene: TRBD2; J gene: TRBJ2-1; V gene: TRBV5-6; clone size: .; CDR3 length: 15; CDR3 protein: CASSHSGSPTNEQFF; CDR3 DNA: TGTGCCAGCAGCCACAGCGGGAGTCCCACCAATGAGCAGTTCTTC
D gene: .; J gene: TRBJ2-7; V gene: TRBV7-2; clone size: .; CDR3 length: 13; CDR3 protein: CASSLVSPYEQYF; CDR3 DNA: TGTGCCAGCAGCTTAGTGAGTCCCTACGAGCAGTACTTC
D gene: .; J gene: TRBJ2-3; V gene: TRBV3-1/TRBV3-2; clone size: .; CDR3 length: 15; CDR3 protein: CASSQGRGATDTQYF; CDR3 DNA: TGTGCCAGCAGCCAAGGGCGGGGAGCCACAGATACGCAGTATTTT
D gene: TRBD1; J gene: TRBJ2-1; V gene: TRBV4-1; clone size: once; CDR3 length: 16; CDR3 protein: CASSPDRGSRGDEQFF; CDR3 DNA: TGCGCCAGCAGCCCCGACAGGGGTTCTCGAGGTGATGAGCAGTTCTTC
D gene: TRBD2; J gene: TRBJ2-3; V gene: TRBV7-9; clone size: .; CDR3 length: 16; CDR3 protein: CASSFELAGGPDTQYF; CDR3 DNA: TGTGCCAGCAGCTTTGAACTAGCGGGAGGGCCAGATACGCAGTATTTT
D gene: .; J gene: TRBJ2-2; V gene: TRBV9; clone size: .; CDR3 length: 16; CDR3 protein: CASSRLGGTNTGELFF; CDR3 DNA: TGTGCCAGCAGCCGCCTCGGGGGAACGAACACCGGGGAGCTGTTTTTT
D gene: .; J gene: TRBJ1-5; V gene: TRBV5-6; clone size: .; CDR3 length: 14; CDR3 protein: CASSPGLNNQPQHF; CDR3 DNA: TGTGCCAGCAGCCCTGGACTGAACAATCAGCCCCAGCATTTT
D gene: .; J gene: TRBJ2-2; V gene: TRBV3-1/TRBV3-2; clone size: .; CDR3 length: 13; CDR3 protein: CASSQGRGGELFF; CDR3 DNA: TGTGCCAGCAGCCAAGGGAGAGGCGGGGAGCTGTTTTTT
D gene: .; J gene: TRBJ1-5; V gene: TRBV5-1; clone size: .; CDR3 length: 18; CDR3 protein: CASRSYSITGSSNQPQHF; CDR3 DNA: TGCGCCAGCAGGTCCTATTCCATTACAGGGAGTAGCAATCAGCCCCAGCATTTT
D gene: TRBD2; J gene: TRBJ2-2; V gene: TRBV4-2; clone size: .; CDR3 length: 16; CDR3 protein: CASSQDSSGRAGELFF; CDR3 DNA: TGTGCCAGCAGCCAAGATTCGAGCGGGAGGGCCGGGGAGCTGTTTTTT
D gene: TRBD1; J gene: TRBJ2-2; V gene: TRBV19; clone size: many; CDR3 length: 12; CDR3 protein: CASSYRGGELFF; CDR3 DNA: TGTGCCAGTTCATACAGGGGTGGGGAGCTGTTTTTT
D gene: TRBD2; J gene: TRBJ2-2; V gene: TRBV6-5; clone size: .; CDR3 length: 14; CDR3 protein: CASKGLAVTGELFF; CDR3 DNA: TGTGCCAGCAAGGGACTAGCCGTCACCGGGGAGCTGTTTTTT
D gene: .; J gene: TRBJ1-1; V gene: TRBV6-5; clone size: .; CDR3 length: 14; CDR3 protein: CASSYSGGGLEAFF; CDR3 DNA: TGTGCCAGCAGTTACTCGGGAGGAGGCCTTGAAGCTTTCTTT
D gene: TRBD1; J gene: TRBJ1-1; V gene: TRBV5-1; clone size: .; CDR3 length: 14; CDR3 protein: CASSLGGQGASTFF; CDR3 DNA: TGCGCCAGCAGCTTGGGCGGACAGGGGGCCTCAACTTTCTTT
D gene: .; J gene: TRBJ2-3; V gene: TRBV6-5; clone size: .; CDR3 length: 13; CDR3 protein: CASSTGTPDTQYF; CDR3 DNA: TGTGCCAGCAGCACCGGGACTCCAGATACGCAGTATTTT
D gene: .; J gene: TRBJ2-7; V gene: TRBV5-1; clone size: .; CDR3 length: 13; CDR3 protein: CASSVLRGYEQYF; CDR3 DNA: TGCGCCAGCAGCGTACTTCGGGGTTACGAGCAGTACTTC
D gene: .; J gene: TRBJ2-5; V gene: TRBV10-1; clone size: .; CDR3 length: 14; CDR3 protein: CASSDDRDKETQYF; CDR3 DNA: TGCGCCAGCAGTGATGACCGGGACAAAGAGACCCAGTACTTC
D gene: .; J gene: TRBJ1-3; V gene: TRBV6-2/TRBV6-3; clone size: many; CDR3 length: 13; CDR3 protein: CASSYSRGNTIYF; CDR3 DNA: TGTGCCAGCAGTTACTCGAGGGGAAACACCATATATTTT
D gene: TRBD2; J gene: TRBJ2-5; V gene: TRBV24-1; clone size: .; CDR3 length: 14; CDR3 protein: CATGTSGLQETQYF; CDR3 DNA: TGTGCCACCGGGACTAGCGGGCTCCAAGAGACCCAGTACTTC
D gene: TRBD2; J gene: TRBJ2-1; V gene: TRBV6-6; clone size: .; CDR3 length: 14; CDR3 protein: CASTISGRGNEQFF; CDR3 DNA: TGTGCCAGCACCATTAGCGGGAGGGGGAATGAGCAGTTCTTC